These 13 T cell receptor beta chains were sequenced from one sample in a study of blood T cell repertoires in COVID-19. Produced via immunoSEQ multiplex PCR; TCRdb's table is partial and in-frame only. The repertoire has fewer than 150,000 clones, roughly 80% of them found once; the top ten carry roughly 8.6%. Source material: peripheral blood. The receptors here all came from a woman of 80 years or more in a cohort sampled during active or convalescent COVID-19.

CDR3 sequence reads: CASSSGTGWGTGELFF. CDR3 DNA sequence: TGTGCCAGCAGCTCCGGGACAGGGTGGGGAACCGGGGAGCTGTTTTTT. The rearrangement links TRBV7-2 to TRBJ2-2; 9 bases map to TRBD1. Trimming removed 4 bases from V and 5 bases from J; junction bases left unmatched: 8. CDR3 length: 16 residues. Germline assignment: CDR1 SGHTA and CDR2 FQGNSA.

The count of this clone is one. The J gene is TRBJ2-3, the V gene TRBV7-8; 14 bases line up with TRBD2. The length of the CDR3 is 18 residues. The junction had 7 bases not matched to a gene; V was cut back by 5 bases and J by 0 bases. The germline CDR1 and CDR2 sequences are SGHVS and FQNEAQ. The CDR3 loop is CASSPRLAGGASTDTQYF. CDR3 coding DNA: TGTGCCAGCAGCCCGAGACTAGCGGGGGGGGCTAGCACAGATACGCAGTATTTT.

The chain uses TRBV4-1 and TRBJ1-3; 9 bases are shared with TRBD1. The CDR3 runs to 19 residues. Trimming took 1 base from V and 2 from J; bases not matched to a gene: 12. Per germline, CDR1 MGHRA and CDR2 YSYEKL. CDR3 sequence (DNA): TGCGCCAGCAGCCAAGCGGGACAGGGAAGAGTTGTGGCTGGAAACACCATATATTTT. Translated, it gives CASSQAGQGRVVAGNTIYF.

V is TRBV4-3 and J is TRBJ2-3; the D gene is possibly TRBD2 (6 bases). The CDR3 extends over 16 amino acids. Deletions cut 0 bases from V and 3 bases from J, with 13 bases between. The germline gives CDR1 LGHNA, CDR2 YSLEER. This CDR3 is CASSQDRLAGTDTQYF. DNA for the CDR3: TGCGCCAGCAGCCAAGATAGACTTGCGGGGACAGATACGCAGTATTTT.

The genes are TRBV7-8 and TRBJ2-1; unclear D gene. This CDR3 contains 16 residues. Germline V gene lookup returns CDR1 SGHVS and CDR2 FQNEAQ. V lost 5 bases and J lost 2, with 16 bases in between. CDR3 nucleotides: TGTGCCAGCAGCCCCAGCTCCCTAGTGACCTACAATGAGCAGTTCTTC. It is translated as CASSPSSLVTYNEQFF.

V usage is TRBV28 and J usage is TRBJ2-7; tentatively, D is TRBD1 (5 bases). Germline values: CDR1 MDHEN, CDR2 SYDVKM. The length of the CDR3 is 12 residues. V was clipped by 5 bases and J by 3 bases, with 8 bases between them. In DNA form, the CDR3 reads TGTGCCAGCAGTCAGGGATACTACGAGCAGTACGTC. It translates to CASSQGYYEQYV.

This clone was picked up a small number of times. V and J are TRBV6-5 and TRBJ1-6, with D perhaps matching TRBD1 (6 bases). The germline V gene has CDR1 MNHEY and CDR2 SVGAGI. Deletions cut 4 bases from V and 14 bases from J, with 24 bases between. CDR3 length: 16 residues. The CDR3 region is CASSSSSRGGHSALHF. The CDR3 nucleotides are TGTGCCAGCAGTTCCAGTTCCAGGGGTGGGCATTCGGCCCTCCACTTT.

CDR3 protein: CASSLNRARNTIYF. DNA of the CDR3: TGTGCCAGTAGTCTGAACAGGGCCCGAAACACCATATATTTT. This chain connects TRBV19 to TRBJ1-3; TRBD1 is a possible D gene (6 bases). Germline loops: CDR1 LNHDA, CDR2 SQIVND (reference sequence). This CDR3 spans 14 amino acids. Trimming cost V 5 bases and J 5 bases, with 13 bases left between them.

The chain uses TRBV3-1 (or the pseudogene TRBV3-2) and TRBJ2-3; D not certain. The CDR3 spans 13 residues. Per the germline V gene, CDR1 is LGHDT and CDR2 is YNNKEL (reference sequence). Trimming shortened V by 3 bases and J by 0 bases, and 4 bases separated the two germline ends. The CDR3 nucleotides are TGTGCCAGCAGCCACCGTAGCACAGATACGCAGTATTTT. As protein: CASSHRSTDTQYF.

The genes are TRBV6-6 and TRBJ2-5; 15 nucleotides match TRBD2. Trimming took 5 bases from V and 2 from J; bases not matched to a gene: 6. CDR3 size: 17 residues. Germline values: CDR1 MNHNY, CDR2 SVGAGI (reference sequence). The CDR3 region has the DNA TGTGCCAGCAGTCGATGGACTAGCGGGGGGGAACAAGAGACCCAGTACTTC. Its protein is CASSRWTSGGEQETQYF.

This clone was observed a few times. V and J are TRBV5-1 and TRBJ2-5; 9 nucleotides align to TRBD1. J gave up 4 bases and V 2 bases, and 6 bases lay outside the gene matches. This CDR3 is built from 15 residues. Germline CDR1 is SGHRS and CDR2 is YFSETQ. This chain's CDR3 is CASSFGDRAGETQYF. CDR3 sequence (DNA): TGCGCCAGCAGCTTTGGGGACAGGGCCGGAGAGACCCAGTACTTC.

The rearrangement links TRBV6-5 to TRBJ1-2; 9 positions match TRBD1. V dropped 4 bases and J dropped 5; count of bases not matched to a gene: 8. The CDR3 runs 15 residues. In germline, CDR1 is MNHEY, CDR2 SVGAGI. The CDR3 region has the DNA TGTGCCAGCAGTTCATTTTACAGGGGGCAATATGGCTACACCTTC. Translated, it gives CASSSFYRGQYGYTF.

The chain is built from TRBV7-2 and TRBJ1-5; D is unclear. The CDR3 has 14 amino acids. CDR1 is SGHTA, CDR2 FQGNSA, per germline. With 8 bases removed from V and 3 bases from J, the gap between germline ends came to 14 bases. The CDR3: CASRGNHYNQPQHF. In nucleotides, the CDR3 is TGTGCCAGCCGGGGAAATCACTACAATCAGCCCCAGCATTTT. The variable domain in full, completed from reference TRBV7-2 and TRBJ1-5, reads GAGVSQSPSNKVTEKGKDVELRCDPISGHTALYWYRQSLGQGLEFLIYFQGNSAPDKSGLPSDRFSAERTGGSVSTLTIQRTQQEDSAVYLCASRGNHYNQPQHFGDGTRLSIL.